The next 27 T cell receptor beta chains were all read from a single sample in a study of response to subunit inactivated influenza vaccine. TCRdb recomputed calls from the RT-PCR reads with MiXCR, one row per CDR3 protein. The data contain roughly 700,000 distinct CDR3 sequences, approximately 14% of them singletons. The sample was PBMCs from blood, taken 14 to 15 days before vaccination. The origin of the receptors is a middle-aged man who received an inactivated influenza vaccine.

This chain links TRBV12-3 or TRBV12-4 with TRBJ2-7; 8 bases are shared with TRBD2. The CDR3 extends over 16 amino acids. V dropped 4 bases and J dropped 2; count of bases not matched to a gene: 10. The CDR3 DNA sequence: TGTGCCAGCAGTTCCCTCAGCGGGAGTTACGCCTACGAGCAGTACTTC. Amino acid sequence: CASSSLSGSYAYEQYF.

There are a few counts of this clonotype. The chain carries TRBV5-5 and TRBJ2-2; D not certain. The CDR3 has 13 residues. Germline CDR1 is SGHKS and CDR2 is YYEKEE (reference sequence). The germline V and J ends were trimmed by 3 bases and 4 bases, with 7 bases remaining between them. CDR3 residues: CASSSLSTGELFF. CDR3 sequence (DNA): TGTGCCAGCAGCTCCCTTTCCACCGGGGAGCTGTTTTTT.

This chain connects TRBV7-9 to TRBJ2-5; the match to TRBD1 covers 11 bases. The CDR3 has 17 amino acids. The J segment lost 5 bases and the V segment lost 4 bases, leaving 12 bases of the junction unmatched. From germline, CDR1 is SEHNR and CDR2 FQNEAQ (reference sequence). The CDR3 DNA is TGTGCCAGCAGCTCCGGGCGGGACAGGGGGATTGTGGAGACCCAGTACTTC. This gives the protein CASSSGRDRGIVETQYF.

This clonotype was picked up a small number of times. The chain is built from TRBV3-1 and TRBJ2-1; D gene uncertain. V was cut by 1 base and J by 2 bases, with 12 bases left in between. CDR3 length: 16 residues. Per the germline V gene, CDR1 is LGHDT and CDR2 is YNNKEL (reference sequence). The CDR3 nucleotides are TGTGCCAGCAGCCAAGGTTCCCAAGCCACCTACAATGAGCAGTTCTTC. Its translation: CASSQGSQATYNEQFF.

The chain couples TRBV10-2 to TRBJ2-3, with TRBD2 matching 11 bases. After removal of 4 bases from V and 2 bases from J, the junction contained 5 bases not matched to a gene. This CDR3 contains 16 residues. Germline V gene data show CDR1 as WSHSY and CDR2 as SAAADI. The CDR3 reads CASSGGTSGNTDTQYF. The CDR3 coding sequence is TGCGCCAGCAGTGGAGGGACTAGCGGAAACACAGATACGCAGTATTTT.

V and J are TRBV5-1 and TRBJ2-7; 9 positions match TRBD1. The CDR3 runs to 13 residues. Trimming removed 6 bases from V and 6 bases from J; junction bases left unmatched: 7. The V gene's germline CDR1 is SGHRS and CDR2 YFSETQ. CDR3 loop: CASTRMDRGEQYF. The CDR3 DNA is TGCGCCAGCACCCGGATGGACAGGGGCGAGCAGTACTTC.

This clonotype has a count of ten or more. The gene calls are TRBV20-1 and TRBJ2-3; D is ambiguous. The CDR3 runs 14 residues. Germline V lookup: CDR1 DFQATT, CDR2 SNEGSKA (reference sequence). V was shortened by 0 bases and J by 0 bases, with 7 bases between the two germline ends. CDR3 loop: CSARDRYSTDTQYF. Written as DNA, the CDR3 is TGCAGTGCTAGAGATCGTTATAGCACAGATACGCAGTATTTT.

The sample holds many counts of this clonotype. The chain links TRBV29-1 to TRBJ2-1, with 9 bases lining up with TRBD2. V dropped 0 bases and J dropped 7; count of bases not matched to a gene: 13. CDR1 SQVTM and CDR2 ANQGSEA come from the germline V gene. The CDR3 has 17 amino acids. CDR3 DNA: TGCAGCGTTGAAGAGGCCCTAGCGGGAAGTTTAATAAATGAGCAGTTCTTC. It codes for CSVEEALAGSLINEQFF.

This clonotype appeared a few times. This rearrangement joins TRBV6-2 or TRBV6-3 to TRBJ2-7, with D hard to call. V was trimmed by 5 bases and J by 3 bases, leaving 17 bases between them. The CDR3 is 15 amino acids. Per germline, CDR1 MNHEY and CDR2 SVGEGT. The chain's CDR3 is CASSQNRESYYEQYF. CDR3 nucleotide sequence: TGTGCCAGCAGTCAAAACAGAGAGTCCTACTACGAGCAGTACTTC.

The chain's CDR3 is CSARDAGGKVNQPQHF. CDR3 DNA sequence: TGCAGTGCTAGAGATGCGGGGGGGAAGGTCAATCAGCCCCAGCATTTT. The rearrangement joins TRBV20-1 to TRBJ1-5; D is perhaps TRBD1 (5 bases). Germline CDR1 is DFQATT and CDR2 is SNEGSKA (reference sequence). Trimming shortened V by 0 bases and J by 3 bases, and 15 bases separated the two germline ends. The CDR3 totals 16 residues.

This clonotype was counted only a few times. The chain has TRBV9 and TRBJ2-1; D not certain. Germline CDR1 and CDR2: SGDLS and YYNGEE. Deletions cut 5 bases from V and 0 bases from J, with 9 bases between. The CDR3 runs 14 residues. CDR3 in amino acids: CASSLLPSYNEQFF. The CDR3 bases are TGTGCCAGCAGTCTCTTACCCTCCTACAATGAGCAGTTCTTC.

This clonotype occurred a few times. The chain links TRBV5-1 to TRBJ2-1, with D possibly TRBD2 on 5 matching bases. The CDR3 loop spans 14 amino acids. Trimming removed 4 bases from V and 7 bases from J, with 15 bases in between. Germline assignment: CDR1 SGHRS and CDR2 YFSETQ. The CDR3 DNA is TGCGCCAGCAGCCCCCAACTAAGAGGGAATGAGCAGTTCTTC. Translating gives CASSPQLRGNEQFF.

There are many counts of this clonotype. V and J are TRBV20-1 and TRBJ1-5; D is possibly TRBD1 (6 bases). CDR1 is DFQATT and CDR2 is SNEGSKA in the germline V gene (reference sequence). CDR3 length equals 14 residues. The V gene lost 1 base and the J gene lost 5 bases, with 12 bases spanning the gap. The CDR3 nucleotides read TGCAGTGCTAGAGTCCACAGGGATCATCAGCCCCAGCATTTT. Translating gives CSARVHRDHQPQHF.

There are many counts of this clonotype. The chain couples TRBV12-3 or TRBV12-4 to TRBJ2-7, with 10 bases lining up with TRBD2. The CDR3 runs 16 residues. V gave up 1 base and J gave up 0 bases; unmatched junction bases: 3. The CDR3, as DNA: TGTGCCAGCAGTTTAGAGCTAGCGGGGGCCTCCTACGAGCAGTACTTC. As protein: CASSLELAGASYEQYF.

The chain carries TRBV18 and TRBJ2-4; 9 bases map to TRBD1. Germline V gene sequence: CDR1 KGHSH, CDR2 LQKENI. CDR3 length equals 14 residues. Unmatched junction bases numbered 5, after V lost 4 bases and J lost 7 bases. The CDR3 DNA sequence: TGTGCCAGCTCACAAAGGACAGGGGAGAACATTCAGTACTTC. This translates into CASSQRTGENIQYF.

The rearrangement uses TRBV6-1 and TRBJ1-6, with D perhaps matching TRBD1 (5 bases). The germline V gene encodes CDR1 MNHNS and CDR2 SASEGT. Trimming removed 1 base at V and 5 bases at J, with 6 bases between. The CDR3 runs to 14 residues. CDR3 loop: CASSEGGNNSPLHF. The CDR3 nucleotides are TGTGCCAGCAGTGAAGGGGGGAATAATTCACCCCTCCACTTT.

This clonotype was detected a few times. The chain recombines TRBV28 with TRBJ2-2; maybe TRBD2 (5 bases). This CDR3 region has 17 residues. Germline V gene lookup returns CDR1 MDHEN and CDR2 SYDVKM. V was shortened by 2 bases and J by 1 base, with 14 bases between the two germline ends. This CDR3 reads CASSLAPGLLNTGELFF. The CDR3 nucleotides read TGTGCCAGCAGTTTAGCCCCCGGACTGCTGAACACCGGGGAGCTGTTTTTT.

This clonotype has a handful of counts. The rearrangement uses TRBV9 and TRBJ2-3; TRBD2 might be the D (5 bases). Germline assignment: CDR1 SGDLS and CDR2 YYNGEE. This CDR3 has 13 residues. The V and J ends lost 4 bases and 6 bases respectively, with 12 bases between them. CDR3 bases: TGTGCCAGCAGCCCCCGGGAAGTGGATACGCAGTATTTT. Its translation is CASSPREVDTQYF.

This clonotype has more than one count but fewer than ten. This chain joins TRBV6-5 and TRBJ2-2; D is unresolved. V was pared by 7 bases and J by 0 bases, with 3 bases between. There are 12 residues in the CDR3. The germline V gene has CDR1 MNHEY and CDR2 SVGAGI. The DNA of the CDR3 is TGTGCCAGCAAGCCGAACACCGGGGAGCTGTTTTTT. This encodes CASKPNTGELFF.

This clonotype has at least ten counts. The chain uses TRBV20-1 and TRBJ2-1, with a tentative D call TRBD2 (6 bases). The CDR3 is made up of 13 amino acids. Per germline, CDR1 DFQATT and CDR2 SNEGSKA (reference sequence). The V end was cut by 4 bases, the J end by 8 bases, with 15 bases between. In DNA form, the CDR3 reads TGCAGTGCTATCGGCGGGGTGGGCGATGAGCAGTTCTTC. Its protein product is CSAIGGVGDEQFF.

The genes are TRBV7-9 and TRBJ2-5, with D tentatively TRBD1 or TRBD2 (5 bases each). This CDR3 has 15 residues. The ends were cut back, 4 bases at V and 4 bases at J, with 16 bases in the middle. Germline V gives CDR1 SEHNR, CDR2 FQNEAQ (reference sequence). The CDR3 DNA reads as TGTGCCAGCAGCTCTCGGGACGGAGTCCTAGAGACCCAGTACTTC. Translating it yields CASSSRDGVLETQYF. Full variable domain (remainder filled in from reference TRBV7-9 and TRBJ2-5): DTGVSQNPRHKITKRGQNVTFRCDPISEHNRLYWYRQTLGQGPEFLTYFQNEAQLEKSRLLSDRFSAERPKGSFSTLEIQRTEQGDSAMYLCASSSRDGVLETQYFGPGTRLLVL.

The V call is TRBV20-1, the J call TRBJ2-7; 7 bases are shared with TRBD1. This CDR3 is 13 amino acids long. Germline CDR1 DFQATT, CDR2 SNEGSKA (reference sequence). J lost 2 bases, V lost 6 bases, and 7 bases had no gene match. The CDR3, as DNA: TGCAGTGCCACCAAAGGACAGGCCTACGAGCAGTACTTC. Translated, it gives CSATKGQAYEQYF.

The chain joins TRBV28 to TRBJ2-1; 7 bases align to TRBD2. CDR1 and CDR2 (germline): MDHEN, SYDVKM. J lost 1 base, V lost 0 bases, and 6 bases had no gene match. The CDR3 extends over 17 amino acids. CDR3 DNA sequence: TGTGCCAGCAGTTTATGGGGCGGGAGCCTGTCCTACAATGAGCAGTTCTTC. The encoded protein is CASSLWGGSLSYNEQFF.

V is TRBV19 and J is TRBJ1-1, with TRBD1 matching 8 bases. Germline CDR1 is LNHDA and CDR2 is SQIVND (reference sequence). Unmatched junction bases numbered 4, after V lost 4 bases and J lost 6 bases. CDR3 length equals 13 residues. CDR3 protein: CASSSDRGSEAFF. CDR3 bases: TGTGCCAGTAGTAGCGACAGGGGCTCTGAAGCTTTCTTT.

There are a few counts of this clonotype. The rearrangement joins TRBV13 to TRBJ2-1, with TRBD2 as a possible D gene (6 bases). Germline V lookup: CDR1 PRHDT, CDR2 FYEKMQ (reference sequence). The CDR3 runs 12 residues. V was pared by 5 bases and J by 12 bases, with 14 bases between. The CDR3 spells CASSHGSLWQFF. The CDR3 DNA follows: TGTGCCAGCAGCCACGGGAGCCTTTGGCAGTTCTTC.

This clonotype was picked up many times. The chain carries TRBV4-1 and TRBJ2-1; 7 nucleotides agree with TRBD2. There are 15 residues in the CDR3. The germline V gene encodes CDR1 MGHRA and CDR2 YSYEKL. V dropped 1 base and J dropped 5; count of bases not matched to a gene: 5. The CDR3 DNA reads TGCGCCAGCAGCCAAGCGGGAGGAAAAAACAATGAGCAGTTCTTC. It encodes CASSQAGGKNNEQFF.

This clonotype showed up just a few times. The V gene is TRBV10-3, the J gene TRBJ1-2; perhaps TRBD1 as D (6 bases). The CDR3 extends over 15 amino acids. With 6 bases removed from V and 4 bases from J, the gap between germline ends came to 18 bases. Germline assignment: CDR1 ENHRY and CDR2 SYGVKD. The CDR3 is CAISDLGQTGYGYTF. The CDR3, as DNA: TGTGCCATCAGCGATTTAGGACAGACCGGCTATGGCTACACCTTC.